A selection of T cell receptor beta chains follows, all from one sample in a study of T cells in Graves' hyperthyroidism and ophthalmopathy. TCRdb passed the multiplex PCR reads through MiXCR, listing each CDR3 protein once. The sample has 650,000 to 700,000 distinct CDR3 sequences, around a sixth seen once. Sequencing was performed on blood. The receptors shown here come from a man aged 50-59 years with Graves' hyperthyroidism. The CDR3 runs from the conserved cysteine through the conserved F or W.

>TRBV3-1|TRBJ2-1
CASNGLAGGQFF
>TRBV28|TRBJ1-1
CASSTQGAWDTEAFF
>TRBV12-3/TRBV12-4|TRBJ2-1
CASTPGGIAGGYNEQFF
>TRBV28|TRBJ1-1
CASSLRGRDAEAFF
>TRBV6-5|TRBJ2-7
CASSYSLRGGSTPEQYF
>TRBV4-1|TRBJ2-3
CASSQVFPGTDTQYF
>TRBV4-1|TRBJ2-1
CASSQSPGGDEQFF
>TRBV7-3|TRBJ2-4
CASSLMGGKDIQYF
>TRBV19|TRBJ2-6
CASIGEVPGANVLTF
>TRBV7-9|TRBJ2-1
CASSWGLVDEQFF
>TRBV24-1|TRBJ2-1
CATSSSQAMYNEQFF
>TRBV24-1|TRBJ2-1
CATGSRTSGNYNEQFF
>TRBV7-2|TRBJ2-7
CASSKTGTSGTYEQYF
>TRBV30|TRBJ1-2
CAWSMSWTANYGYTF
>TRBV28|TRBJ2-3
CASSSGRGSPDTQYF
>TRBV3-1|TRBJ2-1
CASHKGGGPMDEQFF